This TCR beta chain came from a study of blood T cell repertoires in COVID-19. Turning to the study itself: The cDNA or gDNA used as material had been derived from T cells, B-cell-depleted T cells, or PBMCs.

Methods used by the authors: Using reference gene primer amplification, nucleated cell counts were estimated. Sequenced by immunoSEQ multiplex PCR; TCRdb stores in-frame clones only, minus some. The DNA gave D and trimming, while V, J and clone size come from that table. Among 100,000 to 150,000 clones listed, roughly 91% were seen once. V was cut by 2 bases and J by 0 bases, with 7 bases left in between. Germline V gives CDR1 SGHAT, CDR2 FQNNGV. This CDR3 has 15 amino acids. This TCR was recovered from a man aged 50-59 years with active or convalescent COVID-19. The specimen was peripheral blood. The chain recombines TRBV11-2 with TRBJ2-2; D is unresolved. This CDR3 reads CASSLTTSNTGELFF. The CDR3 DNA is TGTGCCAGCAGCTTAACGACATCGAACACCGGGGAGCTGTTTTTT. The whole variable domain, remainder taken from reference TRBV11-2 and TRBJ2-2, is EAGVAQSPRYKIIEKRQSVAFWCNPISGHATLYWYQQILGQGPKLLIQFQNNGVVDDSQLPKDRFSAERLKGVDSTLKIQPAKLEDSAVYLCASSLTTSNTGELFFGEGSRLTVL.